This entry describes one T cell receptor (beta chain). The antigen is unknown. The data are from a study of cytotoxic CD8 clonotypes in ibrutinib-treated CLL. Overall study findings and caveats: Starting clonality was above that of age-matched healthy donors and tracked circulating CD8+ T-cell counts.

Some clones are missing from TCRdb's copy, which holds only in-frame ones; the method was immunoSEQ multiplex PCR. Of about 200,000 clones in the sample, around 75% are singletons; the top ten hold about 6%. Germline V CDR1 and CDR2: MNHEY, SMNVEV (reference sequence). The V end was cut by 1 base, the J end by 4 bases, with 4 bases between. The CDR3 runs 12 residues. This chain uses TRBV27 with TRBJ1-2; D gene unclear. The source material was PBMCs, sampled after 12 months of ibrutinib treatment. The receptor's source is a human donor with chronic lymphocytic leukemia. The CDR3 protein is CASSLLGYGYTF. The DNA of the CDR3 is TGTGCCAGCAGTTTATTGGGCTATGGCTACACCTTC.